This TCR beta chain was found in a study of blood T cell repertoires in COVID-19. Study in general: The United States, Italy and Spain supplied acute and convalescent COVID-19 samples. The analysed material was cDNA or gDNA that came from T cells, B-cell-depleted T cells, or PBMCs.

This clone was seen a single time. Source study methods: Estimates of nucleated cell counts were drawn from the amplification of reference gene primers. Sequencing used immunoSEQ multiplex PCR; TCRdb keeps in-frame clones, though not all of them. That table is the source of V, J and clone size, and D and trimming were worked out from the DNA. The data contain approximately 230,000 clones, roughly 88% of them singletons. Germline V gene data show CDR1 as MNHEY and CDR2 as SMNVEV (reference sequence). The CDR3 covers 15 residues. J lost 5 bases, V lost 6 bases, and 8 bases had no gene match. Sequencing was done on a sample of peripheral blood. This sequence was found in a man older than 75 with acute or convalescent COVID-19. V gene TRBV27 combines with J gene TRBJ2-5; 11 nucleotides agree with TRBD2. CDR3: CASRPLAGVGETQYF. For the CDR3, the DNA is TGTGCCAGCAGACCACTAGCGGGAGTTGGGGAGACCCAGTACTTC.